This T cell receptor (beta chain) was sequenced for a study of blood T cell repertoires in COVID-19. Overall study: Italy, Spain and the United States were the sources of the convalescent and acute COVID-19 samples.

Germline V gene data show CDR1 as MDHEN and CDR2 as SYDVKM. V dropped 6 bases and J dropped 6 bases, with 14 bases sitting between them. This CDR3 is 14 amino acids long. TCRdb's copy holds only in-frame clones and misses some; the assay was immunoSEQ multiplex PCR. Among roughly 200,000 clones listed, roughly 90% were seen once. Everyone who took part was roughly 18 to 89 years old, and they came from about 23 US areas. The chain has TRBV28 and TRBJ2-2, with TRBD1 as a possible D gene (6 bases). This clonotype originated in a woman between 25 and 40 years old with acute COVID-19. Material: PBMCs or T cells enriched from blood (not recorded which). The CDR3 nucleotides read TGTGCCAGCAGCAGAACTACAGGGTCCGGGGAGCTGTTTTTT. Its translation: CASSRTTGSGELFF. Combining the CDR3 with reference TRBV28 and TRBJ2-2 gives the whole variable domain DVKVTQSSRYLVKRTGEKVFLECVQDMDHENMFWYRQDPGLGLRLIYFSYDVKMKEKGDIPEGYSVSREKKERFSLILESASTNQTSMYLCASSRTTGSGELFFGEGSRLTVL.